These 30 T cell receptor beta chains were sequenced from one sample in a study of control samples from healthy donors and cancer patients. Clones were sequenced by immunoSEQ multiplex PCR, and TCRdb holds only the in-frame ones, with some missing. The table has about 92,000 clones, roughly 86% seen once; the top ten hold over 7.5%. Material: blood. The source of these receptors is a woman aged 60-75 years in good health.

V is TRBV4-1 and J is TRBJ1-2; 8 bases are shared with TRBD1. The CDR3 sequence is 15 residues long. Germline-derived CDR1 and CDR2 are MGHRA and YSYEKL. V was clipped by 0 bases and J by 3 bases; unmatched bases: 3. Here the CDR3 DNA reads TGCGCCAGCAGCCAAGACCGGACAGGGTACTATGGCTACACCTTC. Protein: CASSQDRTGYYGYTF.

Here the CDR3 reads CASSPPMGQGARDTQYF. The CDR3 nucleotides are TGTGCCAGCTCACCACCGATGGGACAGGGGGCTAGAGATACGCAGTATTTT. J is TRBJ2-3 and V is TRBV18, with 12 bases fitting TRBD1. This CDR3 comprises 17 residues. Germline V gene sequence: CDR1 KGHSH, CDR2 LQKENI. J gave up 5 bases and V 0 bases, and 6 bases lay outside the gene matches. Looking up the rest from reference TRBV18 and TRBJ2-3 gives the full variable domain: NAGVMQNPRHLVRRRGQEARLRCSPMKGHSHVYWYRQLPEEGLKFMVYLQKENIIDESGMPKERFSAEFPKEGPSILRIQQVVRGDSAAYFCASSPPMGQGARDTQYFGPGTRLTVL.

The rearrangement uses TRBV5-1 and TRBJ1-1, with 9 bases identical to TRBD1. The J segment lost 5 bases and the V segment lost 0 bases, leaving 5 bases of the junction unmatched. The germline V gene has CDR1 SGHRS and CDR2 YFSETQ. This CDR3 region has 15 residues. The CDR3 nucleotides are TGCGCCAGCAGCTTGGCGGGACAGGGTTTAACTGAAGCTTTCTTT. Its translation is CASSLAGQGLTEAFF.

This clone was seen only a few times. The chain links TRBV28 to TRBJ2-7; D remains unclear. The germline V and J ends were trimmed by 8 bases and 0 bases, with 14 bases remaining between them. CDR1 MDHEN and CDR2 SYDVKM come from the germline V gene. This CDR3 is 14 amino acids long. Here the CDR3 DNA reads TGTGCCAGCGGATTGGAAGGAAGCTCCTACGAGCAGTACTTC. This codes for CASGLEGSSYEQYF.

The chain combines TRBV7-6 with TRBJ1-1; D uncertain. CDR3 length equals 15 residues. The germline V and J ends were trimmed by 1 base and 0 bases, with 9 bases remaining between them. Germline CDR1 reads SGHVS; CDR2 reads FNYEAQ. CDR3 nucleotide sequence: TGTGCCAGCAGCTTAGGGGCAGGTTTGAACACTGAAGCTTTCTTT. This sequence encodes CASSLGAGLNTEAFF.

This clone was detected only once. This sequence joins TRBV10-1 and TRBJ2-3; 8 bases are a match to TRBD2. The ends lost 4 bases at V and 2 bases at J; junction bases unmatched: 11. CDR1 and CDR2 from the germline V gene are WNHNN and SYGVQD (reference sequence). This CDR3 is built from 17 residues. The CDR3 DNA reads TGCGCCAGCAGTGGTAGCCTGGAGCGGGGGAACACAGATACGCAGTATTTT. Its protein product is CASSGSLERGNTDTQYF.

This clone has just a few counts. The chain has TRBV29-1 and TRBJ1-1; D not resolved. Germline CDR1 is SQVTM and CDR2 is ANQGSEA. Trimming took off 2 bases at V and 1 base at J, with 5 bases between the two ends. The CDR3 has 12 amino acids. In DNA, the CDR3 is TGCAGCGTTGAACGACAGAACACTGAAGCTTTCTTT. This encodes CSVERQNTEAFF.

This clone was detected a few times. V is TRBV10-3 and J is TRBJ2-7; TRBD2 matches 7 bases. Germline CDR1 reads ENHRY; CDR2 reads SYGVKD. The CDR3 runs 13 residues. CDR3 sequence: CAVRGDSSYEQYF. The CDR3 nucleotides read TGTGCGGTACGGGGGGATAGCTCCTACGAGCAGTACTTC.

There are many counts of this clone. CDR3 sequence reads: CASSAGADNEQFF. In nucleotides, the CDR3 is TGTGCCAGTAGTGCAGGGGCCGACAATGAGCAGTTCTTC. The genes are TRBV19 and TRBJ2-1; D is perhaps TRBD1 (6 bases). CDR3 length equals 13 residues. CDR1 and CDR2 from the germline V gene are LNHDA and SQIVND (reference sequence). V dropped 5 bases and J dropped 5 bases, with 10 bases sitting between them.

This chain joins TRBV6-5 and TRBJ2-2; D ambiguous. V lost 6 bases to trimming and J lost 4 bases, with 9 bases between them. Germline V gene sequence: CDR1 MNHEY, CDR2 SVGAGI. The CDR3 extends over 13 amino acids. CDR3 region: CASRQTGTGELFF. CDR3 in DNA: TGTGCCAGCAGACAGACGGGCACCGGGGAGCTGTTTTTT.

V gene TRBV28 combines with J gene TRBJ1-5; TRBD1 agrees at 10 bases. The V and J ends lost 2 bases and 3 bases, in that order; junction bases with no gene match: 7. The CDR3 extends over 17 amino acids. Per germline, CDR1 MDHEN and CDR2 SYDVKM. The CDR3 DNA reads TGTGCCAGCAGTTTAGGGCGCGGACAGGGGGACAATCAGCCCCAGCATTTT. It translates to CASSLGRGQGDNQPQHF.

The genes are TRBV5-4 and TRBJ2-1, with 12 positions matching TRBD2. In germline, CDR1 is SGHNT, CDR2 YYREEE (reference sequence). V was clipped by 5 bases and J by 9 bases; unmatched bases: 9. The CDR3 has 15 residues. For the CDR3, the DNA is TGTGCCAGCAGGGACACTAGCGGGGGGCAGGGTGAGCAGTTCTTC. It codes for CASRDTSGGQGEQFF.

This rearrangement joins TRBV6-2 or TRBV6-3 to TRBJ2-3; the D call may be TRBD1 or TRBD2 (5 bases each). Germline-derived CDR1 and CDR2 are MNHEY and SVGEGT. V lost 2 bases and J lost 1, with 10 bases in between. The CDR3 has 15 amino acids. In nucleotides, the CDR3 is TGTGCCAGCAGTTACCGAGGGGAAGGCACAGATACGCAGTATTTT. As protein: CASSYRGEGTDTQYF.

The chain is built from TRBV9 and TRBJ2-7; D perhaps matches TRBD1 (6 bases). This CDR3 comprises 15 residues. Germline V gene data show CDR1 as SGDLS and CDR2 as YYNGEE. V lost 2 bases to trimming and J lost 4 bases, with 16 bases between them. CDR3: CASSVRAGALYEQYF. The CDR3 region has the DNA TGTGCCAGCAGCGTCCGAGCAGGGGCCCTTTACGAGCAGTACTTC.

This sequence joins TRBV6-1 and TRBJ2-1, with a possible D match to TRBD2 (7 bases). The CDR3 is 14 amino acids. V was clipped by 2 bases and J by 8 bases, with 13 bases between them. Germline V CDR1 and CDR2: MNHNS, SASEGT. The CDR3 sequence is CASSEFRGADEQFF. In DNA form, the CDR3 reads TGTGCCAGCAGTGAATTTCGGGGGGCGGATGAGCAGTTCTTC.

The rearrangement links TRBV19 to TRBJ1-4; D gene unclear. The CDR3 runs to 12 residues. V lost 6 bases and J 8 bases, leaving 10 bases between the germline ends. Germline CDR1 reads LNHDA; CDR2 reads SQIVND (reference sequence). Here the CDR3 reads CASSRLREKLFF. In DNA, the CDR3 is TGTGCCAGTAGCCGTCTACGGGAAAAACTGTTTTTT. Combining the CDR3 with reference TRBV19 and TRBJ1-4 gives the whole variable domain DGGITQSPKYLFRKEGQNVTLSCEQNLNHDAMYWYRQDPGQGLRLIYYSQIVNDFQKGDIAEGYSVSREKKESFPLTVTSAQKNPTAFYLCASSRLREKLFFGSGTQLSVL.

J is TRBJ2-3 and V is TRBV2; D is uncertain. V was trimmed by 3 bases and J by 2 bases, leaving 3 bases between them. This CDR3 spans 12 amino acids. From germline, CDR1 is SNHLY and CDR2 FYNNEI. This chain's CDR3 is CASSELTDTQYF. CDR3 nucleotide sequence: TGTGCCAGCAGTGAGCTCACAGATACGCAGTATTTT.

CDR3 in DNA: TGTGCCATCAGCACCGGGACTCCTAATGAGCAGTTCTTC. Translation gives CAISTGTPNEQFF. The rearrangement joins TRBV10-3 to TRBJ2-1, with a possible D match to TRBD2 (6 bases). Trimming took 6 bases from V and 7 from J, leaving 13 bases between them. CDR1 and CDR2 (germline): ENHRY, SYGVKD. The CDR3 is 13 amino acids.

The genes are TRBV3-1 (or the pseudogene TRBV3-2) and TRBJ2-2; D call uncertain. Trimming left V 1 base short and J 5 bases short, with 5 bases between. Germline CDR1 is LGHDT and CDR2 is YNNKEL (reference sequence). This CDR3 has 13 residues. Written as DNA, the CDR3 is TGTGCCAGCAGCCAAGTACAGACCGGGGAGCTGTTTTTT. Translating it yields CASSQVQTGELFF.

The chain combines TRBV7-9 with TRBJ1-1; no clear D gene. V gave up 4 bases and J gave up 3 bases, with 9 bases separating them. The CDR3 loop spans 13 amino acids. Germline loops: CDR1 SEHNR, CDR2 FQNEAQ (reference sequence). CDR3 DNA sequence: TGTGCCAGCAGCTCCTCAGGTCACACTGAAGCTTTCTTT. Translation gives CASSSSGHTEAFF.

This clone was found a few times. The rearrangement joins TRBV3-1 (or the pseudogene TRBV3-2) to TRBJ1-1; 7 positions agree with TRBD1. CDR3 length equals 16 residues. The ends lost 4 bases at V and 3 bases at J; junction bases unmatched: 11. Germline CDR1 and CDR2: LGHDT and YNNKEL (reference sequence). The CDR3 DNA is TGTGCCAGCAGCCGACAGGGATTTGGTTTAGACACTGAAGCTTTCTTT. Its protein product is CASSRQGFGLDTEAFF.

The rearrangement joins TRBV5-4 to TRBJ2-2, with 10 bases that match TRBD2. The junction had 9 bases not matched to a gene; V was cut back by 1 base and J by 6 bases. Germline V gene sequence: CDR1 SGHNT, CDR2 YYREEE (reference sequence). This CDR3 spans 17 amino acids. The CDR3 DNA reads TGTGCCAGCAGCTTGAAGTGGCTAGCGGGAGAAGCCGGGGAGCTGTTTTTT. Its translation: CASSLKWLAGEAGELFF.

This chain uses TRBV12-3 or TRBV12-4 with TRBJ1-5, with D possibly being TRBD1 (6 bases). The CDR3 contains 13 residues. Trimming took 5 bases from V and 6 from J, leaving 11 bases between them. The CDR3 DNA reads as TGTGCCAGCAGTCGGGACATCACTCAGCCCCAGCATTTT. Amino acid sequence: CASSRDITQPQHF.

This clone was seen only once. The genes are TRBV7-8 and TRBJ1-5; 7 bases are a match to TRBD1. The CDR3 has 16 residues. Germline-derived CDR1 and CDR2 are SGHVS and FQNEAQ. The J segment lost 1 base and the V segment lost 1 base, leaving 4 bases of the junction unmatched. CDR3 DNA: TGTGCCAGCAGCTTAGGGGGGACAGAGAGCAATCAGCCCCAGCATTTT. Translating it yields CASSLGGTESNQPQHF.

This clone was recorded only once. V and J are TRBV5-1 and TRBJ2-1, with 7 nucleotides matching TRBD1. This CDR3 has 16 amino acids. The V segment lost 2 bases and the J segment 6 bases; nucleotides outside the gene matches: 11. Germline V gene sequence: CDR1 SGHRS, CDR2 YFSETQ. The CDR3 loop reads CASSLGTAKGSNEQFF. For the CDR3, the DNA is TGCGCCAGCAGCTTAGGGACAGCGAAGGGTAGCAATGAGCAGTTCTTC.

Comment on this clone: The germline gene is not matched at one end of the junction; a read error may be the cause. The chain employs TRBV23-1 and TRBJ2-1; 10 nucleotides align to TRBD2. TRBV23-1 is placed among ORFs of uncertain function. The CDR3 runs to 19 residues. The CDR3 here is CASTQIPSGTSVPYNEQFF. The CDR3 DNA sequence: TGCGCCAGCACTCAAATTCCCTCCGGGACTAGCGTTCCCTACAATGAGCAGTTCTTC.

This chain uses TRBV10-1 with TRBJ2-2; the D is unclear. Trimming pared 0 bases from V and 7 bases from J, leaving 3 bases between. CDR3 length equals 12 residues. The V gene's germline CDR1 is WNHNN and CDR2 SYGVQD (reference sequence). CDR3 loop: CASSESYGELFF. CDR3 bases: TGCGCCAGCAGTGAGTCGTACGGGGAGCTGTTTTTT.

The chain employs TRBV12-3 or TRBV12-4 and TRBJ1-2; the D is unclear. The CDR3 covers 12 residues. V was pared by 1 base and J by 8 bases, with 8 bases between. CDR3 nucleotides: TGTGCCAGCAGTTTAGGACTGGGAGGCTACACCTTC. Translated: CASSLGLGGYTF.

This clone has more than one count but fewer than ten. The gene calls are TRBV14 and TRBJ2-7; the match to TRBD1 covers 9 bases. The CDR3 is 13 residues long. Trimming took 5 bases from V and 4 from J; bases not matched to a gene: 3. Germline CDR1 and CDR2: SGHDN and FVKESK. The CDR3 region has the DNA TGTGCCAGCAGCTGGGACAGGGATTACGAGCAGTACTTC. Translation: CASSWDRDYEQYF.

V and J are TRBV10-2 and TRBJ1-1; the D gene is possibly TRBD1 (6 bases). V dropped 4 bases and J dropped 1 base, with 19 bases sitting between them. The CDR3 is 17 amino acids. Germline assignment: CDR1 WSHSY and CDR2 SAAADI. The chain's CDR3 is CASSGNRVSVQNTEAFF. The CDR3 nucleotides read TGCGCCAGCAGTGGGAACAGGGTGTCGGTCCAGAACACTGAAGCTTTCTTT.